Below, 10 T cell receptor beta chains from the same sample are listed, as sequenced in a study of cytomegalovirus exposure and HLA in healthy donors. PCR employed 60 Vbeta and 13 Jbeta primers. Profiled with immunoSEQ multiplex PCR; TCRdb holds only in-frame clones, not every one. The sample has 150,000 to 200,000 clones, roughly 83% seen once. The sequenced material came from PBMCs. Source of these receptors: a woman between 18 and 29 years old in good health and CMV-seronegative.

The rearrangement uses TRBV18 and TRBJ2-2; TRBD1 aligns across 7 bases. This CDR3 spans 17 amino acids. Germline V gives CDR1 KGHSH, CDR2 LQKENI. The trim removed 6 bases at V and 1 base at J, leaving 11 bases unmatched. CDR3 region: CASSRSTGFGNTGELFF. CDR3 nucleotides: TGTGCCAGCTCGCGATCGACAGGGTTCGGGAACACCGGGGAGCTGTTTTTT.

The J gene is TRBJ1-1, the V gene TRBV6-1, with D perhaps matching TRBD1 (5 bases). The V and J ends lost 8 bases and 1 base respectively, with 11 bases between them. The CDR3 consists of 13 residues. Germline V gene sequence: CDR1 MNHNS, CDR2 SASEGT. Here the CDR3 DNA reads TGTGCCAGCCCCGATACAGGGAACACTGAAGCTTTCTTT. Residues: CASPDTGNTEAFF.

V and J are TRBV4-2 and TRBJ1-5; maybe TRBD1 (6 bases). Germline loops: CDR1 LGHNA, CDR2 YNFKEQ. The CDR3 length is 16 residues. Trimming shortened V by 2 bases and J by 5 bases, and 16 bases separated the two germline ends. This CDR3 reads CASSQSLGQRYQPQHF. Written as DNA, the CDR3 is TGTGCCAGCAGCCAATCTTTAGGACAGAGGTATCAGCCCCAGCATTTT.

V is TRBV5-6 and J is TRBJ2-3; 13 bases agree with TRBD2. The ends lost 2 bases at V and 1 base at J; junction bases unmatched: 4. The germline gives CDR1 SGHDT, CDR2 YYEEEE. The CDR3 runs to 17 residues. Here the CDR3 reads CASSFPGTSGGTDTQYF. DNA for the CDR3: TGTGCCAGCAGCTTCCCTGGGACTAGCGGGGGCACAGATACGCAGTATTTT.

The chain couples TRBV30 to TRBJ1-2; D is unclear. The length of the CDR3 is 12 residues. The germline CDR1 and CDR2 sequences are GTSNPN and SVGIG (reference sequence). With 3 bases removed from V and 11 bases from J, the gap between germline ends came to 16 bases. Here the CDR3 DNA reads TGTGCCTGGAGCGCACCGGGAACGGCGTACACCTTC. Encoded protein: CAWSAPGTAYTF.

This clone appeared a single time. The gene calls are TRBV7-3 and TRBJ2-3; 9 nucleotides line up with TRBD2. Germline assignment: CDR1 SGHTA and CDR2 FQGTGA. Trimming took 2 bases from V and 3 from J; bases not matched to a gene: 6. The CDR3 runs to 16 residues. The CDR3 loop is CASSLAAGGRTDTQYF. CDR3 nucleotide sequence: TGTGCCAGCAGCTTAGCGGCGGGGGGGCGAACAGATACGCAGTATTTT.

This chain joins TRBV4-1 and TRBJ2-7; weak D call: TRBD1 (5 bases). The germline V and J ends were trimmed by 1 base and 4 bases, with 14 bases remaining between them. Germline values: CDR1 MGHRA, CDR2 YSYEKL. This CDR3 has 15 residues. CDR3 nucleotides: TGCGCCAGCAGCCAAGTTGCAGGGCCCAGATACGAGCAGTACTTC. Protein: CASSQVAGPRYEQYF.

CDR3 in DNA: TGTGCCAGCAGTGAAGTAGGACAGACTACAGAAGCTTTCTTT. Translation: CASSEVGQTTEAFF. The V call is TRBV6-1, the J call TRBJ1-1, with D possibly being TRBD1 (6 bases). Looked up from germline, CDR1 is MNHNS and CDR2 is SASEGT. The CDR3 has 14 amino acids. V shed 1 base and J shed 8 bases, with 14 bases lying between them.

V is TRBV14 and J is TRBJ1-1, with 7 nucleotides matching TRBD1. The germline V gene encodes CDR1 SGHDN and CDR2 FVKESK. CDR3 size: 16 residues. V dropped 0 bases and J dropped 0; count of bases not matched to a gene: 4. The CDR3 is CASSQERGRVNTEAFF. In nucleotides, the CDR3 is TGTGCCAGCAGCCAAGAGAGGGGGCGCGTGAACACTGAAGCTTTCTTT.

This clone showed up just once. J is TRBJ2-6 and V is TRBV30; maybe TRBD2 (5 bases). Between the trimmed V and J ends, which lost 5 bases and 1 base, there was a span of 6 bases. CDR1 is GTSNPN, CDR2 SVGIG, per germline (reference sequence). The CDR3 has 13 amino acids. CDR3 residues: CAWGESGANVLTF. The CDR3 nucleotides read TGTGCCTGGGGGGAGTCTGGGGCCAACGTCCTGACTTTC.